This T cell receptor (beta chain) was recorded in a study of T cells in Graves' hyperthyroidism and ophthalmopathy. General observations from the study: Clonotypes that were expanded in thyroid above 0.001 mostly appeared in blood too.

There were TCR beta CDR3 regions amplified from RNA transcripts. The TCR CDR3 first-round RT-PCR relied on the HTBI primer set. TCRdb itself ran the multiplex PCR reads through MiXCR, one entry per CDR3 protein. The table shows about 610,000 distinct CDR3 sequences, with roughly 14% occurring only once. This clonotype appeared many times. Its cognate antigen is unknown. The TCR sequence derives from a woman aged 40 to 55 with Graves' ophthalmopathy. Sequencing was done on a sample of blood.

The CDR3 DNA is TGCAGTGCTAGCCGGCTAGCGGGACCCTCCTACGAGCAGTACTTC. Translating gives CSASRLAGPSYEQYF. This rearrangement joins TRBV20-1 to TRBJ2-7; 9 bases fit TRBD2. The junction had 6 bases not matched to a gene; V was cut back by 3 bases and J by 0 bases. The CDR3 runs to 15 residues. The germline gives CDR1 DFQATT, CDR2 SNEGSKA (reference sequence).